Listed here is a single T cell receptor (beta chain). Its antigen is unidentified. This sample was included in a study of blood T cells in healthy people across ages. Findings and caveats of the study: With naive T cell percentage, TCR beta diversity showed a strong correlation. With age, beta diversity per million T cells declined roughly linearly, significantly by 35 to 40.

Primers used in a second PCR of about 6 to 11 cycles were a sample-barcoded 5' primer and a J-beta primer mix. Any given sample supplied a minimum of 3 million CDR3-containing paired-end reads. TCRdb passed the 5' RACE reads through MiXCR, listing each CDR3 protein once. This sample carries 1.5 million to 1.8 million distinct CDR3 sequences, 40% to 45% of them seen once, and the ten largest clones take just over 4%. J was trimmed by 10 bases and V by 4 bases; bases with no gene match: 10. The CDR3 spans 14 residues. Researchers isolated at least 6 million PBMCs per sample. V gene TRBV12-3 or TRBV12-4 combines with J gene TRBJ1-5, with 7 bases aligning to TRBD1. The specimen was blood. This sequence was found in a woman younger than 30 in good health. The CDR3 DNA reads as TGTGCCAGCAGTTCTGGACAGGTTATGAGACCCCAGCATTTT. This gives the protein CASSSGQVMRPQHF.